This TCR beta chain appears in the sequencing data of a study of control samples from healthy donors and cancer patients. The method was immunoSEQ multiplex PCR; TCRdb's version includes in-frame clones alone and lacks a portion of them. Of just over 150,000 clones detected, approximately 90% appear once; the ten largest clones hold around 12%. Deletions cut 5 bases from V and 5 bases from J, with 10 bases between. CDR1 and CDR2 from the germline V gene are SGHAT and FQNNGV. This CDR3 spans 14 amino acids. The material sequenced was blood. This sequence joins TRBV11-2 and TRBJ1-6; D is unresolved. The receptor was derived from a man aged 30 to 45 in good health. This chain's CDR3 is CASSPSFDNSPLHF. CDR3 in DNA: TGTGCCAGCAGCCCGAGTTTTGATAATTCACCCCTCCACTTT. Using reference TRBV11-2 and TRBJ1-6 for the parts outside the CDR3, the full variable domain is EAGVAQSPRYKIIEKRQSVAFWCNPISGHATLYWYQQILGQGPKLLIQFQNNGVVDDSQLPKDRFSAERLKGVDSTLKIQPAKLEDSAVYLCASSPSFDNSPLHFGNGTRLTVT.